These 26 T cell receptor beta chains came from one sample sequenced in a study of cytomegalovirus exposure and HLA in healthy donors. PCR primers comprised 60 Vbeta and 13 Jbeta primers. Clones were sequenced by immunoSEQ multiplex PCR, and TCRdb holds only the in-frame ones, with some missing. The table shows 120,000 or so clones, with about 10% occurring only once. Sequenced: PBMCs. These receptors came from a woman aged 18-29 years in good health and CMV-seropositive.

The chain has TRBV30 and TRBJ2-7; 10 bases align to TRBD1. Trimming at V came to 3 bases and at J to 3 bases, leaving 2 bases not matched to a gene. The CDR3 has 13 amino acids. The germline V gene has CDR1 GTSNPN and CDR2 SVGIG (reference sequence). The CDR3 nucleotides are TGTGCCTGGAGGGACAGGGGGTTCTACGAGCAGTACTTC. Translating gives CAWRDRGFYEQYF. Full variable domain (outside the CDR3, taken from reference TRBV30 and TRBJ2-7): SQTIHQWPATLVQPVGSPLSLECTVEGTSNPNLYWYRQAAGRGLQLLFYSVGIGQISSEVPQNLSASRPQDRQFILSSKKLLLSDSGFYLCAWRDRGFYEQYFGPGTRLTVT.

This chain joins TRBV7-9 and TRBJ2-2; TRBD1 might be the D (5 bases). The CDR3 is 14 amino acids. Trimming cost V 10 bases and J 8 bases, with 20 bases left between them. Germline-derived CDR1 and CDR2 are SEHNR and FQNEAQ (reference sequence). CDR3: CAIPVWGLSGELFF. DNA for the CDR3: TGTGCCATCCCTGTGTGGGGCTTATCTGGGGAGCTGTTTTTT.

The chain recombines TRBV7-2 with TRBJ1-5, with D possibly being TRBD1 (6 bases). Trimming pared 5 bases from V and 9 bases from J, leaving 17 bases between. The germline V gene has CDR1 SGHTA and CDR2 FQGNSA. The CDR3 has 14 amino acids. CDR3 in DNA: TGTGCCAGCAGCCCCCACGACAGGCCCCGGCCCCAGCATTTT. It yields the protein CASSPHDRPRPQHF.

The rearrangement uses TRBV29-1 and TRBJ1-1, with D possibly being TRBD1 (6 bases). The V and J ends lost 2 bases and 7 bases respectively, with 11 bases between them. From germline, CDR1 is SQVTM and CDR2 ANQGSEA. The length of the CDR3 is 12 residues. CDR3 protein: CSVEITGYEAFF. CDR3 bases: TGCAGCGTTGAAATAACAGGGTATGAAGCTTTCTTT.

The rearrangement links TRBV9 to TRBJ2-7; TRBD1 agrees at 8 bases. Germline assignment: CDR1 SGDLS and CDR2 YYNGEE. J gave up 2 bases and V 4 bases, and 5 bases lay outside the gene matches. This CDR3 contains 14 residues. CDR3 in amino acids: CASSPRTGPYEQYF. The CDR3 nucleotides read TGTGCCAGCAGCCCGAGGACAGGGCCCTACGAGCAGTACTTC.

This clone has just a few counts. The chain is built from TRBV5-1 and TRBJ2-7; perhaps TRBD1 as D (5 bases). CDR3 length: 13 amino acids. The germline CDR1 and CDR2 sequences are SGHRS and YFSETQ. V lost 5 bases and J lost 0, with 9 bases in between. In DNA, the CDR3 is TGCGCCAGCAGGAGGACACCCTCCTACGAGCAGTACTTC. Its protein is CASRRTPSYEQYF.

The rearrangement joins TRBV6-5 to TRBJ2-7; TRBD1 aligns across 10 bases. This CDR3 contains 13 residues. V shed 6 bases and J 5 bases; nucleotides not matched to a gene: 4. The germline CDR1 and CDR2 sequences are MNHEY and SVGAGI. Here the CDR3 DNA reads TGTGCCAGCAGCATGGGGACAGGGGACGAGCAGTACTTC. Translated: CASSMGTGDEQYF.

This clone has only a few counts. This chain joins TRBV10-3 and TRBJ1-6; 11 bases fit TRBD1. V trimming: 4 bases; J trimming: 9 bases; junction bases outside the gene matches: 8. This CDR3 comprises 16 residues. Germline CDR1 is ENHRY and CDR2 is SYGVKD. CDR3 in amino acids: CAISGTGQGVGSPLHF. As DNA, the CDR3 is TGTGCCATCAGTGGGACGGGACAGGGGGTCGGTTCACCCCTCCACTTT.

This clone came up a few times. The gene calls are TRBV6-1 and TRBJ1-2, with D perhaps matching TRBD1 (6 bases). Trimming took off 3 bases at V and 2 bases at J, with 10 bases between the two ends. CDR3 length: 14 amino acids. Germline V gives CDR1 MNHNS, CDR2 SASEGT. The CDR3 DNA sequence: TGTGCCAGCAGTGATCGGACAGTAAACTATGGCTACACCTTC. It specifies CASSDRTVNYGYTF.

This clone was seen at least ten times. This chain links TRBV6-5 with TRBJ1-1, with 7 bases fitting TRBD1. The trim removed 0 bases at V and 9 bases at J, leaving 1 base unmatched. The CDR3 loop spans 12 amino acids. CDR1 MNHEY and CDR2 SVGAGI come from the germline V gene. In DNA form, the CDR3 reads TGTGCCAGCAGTTACTCGACAGGGAAAGCTTTCTTT. As protein: CASSYSTGKAFF.

This clone was seen more than once but under ten times. The chain joins TRBV6-1 to TRBJ1-5; 9 bases match TRBD1. Germline CDR1 is MNHNS and CDR2 is SASEGT. This CDR3 comprises 15 residues. After removal of 6 bases from V and 1 base from J, the junction contained 4 bases not matched to a gene. The CDR3 sequence: CASRTTGGSNQPQHF. The CDR3 region has the DNA TGTGCCAGCAGGACGACAGGGGGGAGCAATCAGCCCCAGCATTTT.

The rearrangement joins TRBV27 to TRBJ2-3, with 8 bases matching TRBD2. There are 14 residues in the CDR3. V gave up 7 bases and J gave up 1 base; unmatched junction bases: 4. Germline CDR1 and CDR2: MNHEY and SMNVEV (reference sequence). The CDR3, as DNA: TGTGCCAGCAAAATACTAGCGGGCACAGATACGCAGTATTTT. Residues: CASKILAGTDTQYF.

The gene calls are TRBV9 and TRBJ2-1, with 8 bases matching TRBD1. The V gene end was trimmed by 0 bases and the J gene end by 7 bases; junction bases not matched to a gene: 9. Germline assignment: CDR1 SGDLS and CDR2 YYNGEE. The CDR3 totals 16 residues. The DNA for the CDR3 is TGTGCCAGCAGCGTAGGGGCGACAGGGGAGGAAAATGAGCAGTTCTTC. Protein product: CASSVGATGEENEQFF.

The chain recombines TRBV2 with TRBJ1-4; weak D call: TRBD1 (6 bases). The CDR3 has 15 amino acids. The germline gives CDR1 SNHLY, CDR2 FYNNEI. Trimming shortened V by 2 bases and J by 6 bases, and 13 bases separated the two germline ends. DNA of the CDR3: TGTGCCAGCAGTGAACCGGGGGGGCTGGATGAAAAACTGTTTTTT. This encodes CASSEPGGLDEKLFF.

In this sample, this clone turned up a few times. V gene TRBV4-2 combines with J gene TRBJ2-7; D possibly corresponds to TRBD2 (5 bases). The V and J ends lost 4 bases and 3 bases respectively, with 13 bases between them. Germline loops: CDR1 LGHNA, CDR2 YNFKEQ. The CDR3 is 14 residues long. CDR3 residues: CASSPSFGDYEQYF. The CDR3 nucleotides are TGTGCCAGCAGCCCCTCCTTCGGGGACTACGAGCAGTACTTC.

This clone was seen a handful of times. This rearrangement joins TRBV5-1 to TRBJ2-7, with TRBD2 matching over 7 bases. The CDR3 totals 14 residues. Trimming removed 6 bases from V and 2 bases from J; junction bases left unmatched: 8. Germline V lookup: CDR1 SGHRS, CDR2 YFSETQ. CDR3 residues: CASNAGAPPYEQYF. The CDR3, as DNA: TGCGCCAGCAATGCGGGAGCACCTCCCTACGAGCAGTACTTC.

This clone was counted a few times. The V call is TRBV10-3, the J call TRBJ2-3; D may be TRBD2 (5 bases). The CDR3 totals 14 residues. The germline CDR1 and CDR2 sequences are ENHRY and SYGVKD. V lost 7 bases, J lost 0 bases, and 11 bases lay in between. The CDR3 coding sequence is TGTGCCATCAAAGGAGCGGATAGCACAGATACGCAGTATTTT. The encoded protein is CAIKGADSTDTQYF.

This clone has only a few counts. CDR3: CASISGELGNQPQHF. CDR3 bases: TGTGCCAGCATCAGCGGAGAATTGGGAAATCAGCCCCAGCATTTT. V and J are TRBV28 and TRBJ1-5; D unresolved. Germline V gene lookup returns CDR1 MDHEN and CDR2 SYDVKM. The CDR3 is made up of 15 amino acids. The V end was cut by 7 bases, the J end by 4 bases, with 17 bases between.

This clone was seen more than once but under ten times. The V call is TRBV2, the J call TRBJ1-2; the D is unclear. V lost 3 bases and J lost 2, with 13 bases in between. This CDR3 is built from 15 residues. CDR1 and CDR2 (germline): SNHLY, FYNNEI. This chain's CDR3 is CASSDLGVVNYGYTF. The DNA of the CDR3 is TGTGCCAGCAGTGATCTGGGAGTCGTCAACTATGGCTACACCTTC.

This clone was counted a few times. The CDR3 sequence is CASTMAREPNEQYF. The CDR3 DNA reads TGTGCCAGCACAATGGCGCGGGAGCCCAACGAGCAGTACTTC. This rearrangement joins TRBV27 to TRBJ2-7; 7 bases agree with TRBD2. The CDR3 runs to 14 residues. Germline CDR1 and CDR2: MNHEY and SMNVEV (reference sequence). With V trimmed by 7 bases and J by 5 bases, 11 bases remained unmatched.

This chain joins TRBV7-9 and TRBJ2-1; 7 bases align to TRBD2. Unmatched junction bases numbered 12, after V lost 4 bases and J lost 6 bases. Germline V gene lookup returns CDR1 SEHNR and CDR2 FQNEAQ (reference sequence). This CDR3 region has 16 residues. CDR3 protein: CASSSISGTTINEQFF. The DNA of the CDR3 is TGTGCCAGCAGCTCAATATCCGGGACTACCATCAATGAGCAGTTCTTC.

This clone was counted between two and nine times. The chain recombines TRBV6-5 with TRBJ2-7, with 9 bases fitting TRBD1. The germline V gene has CDR1 MNHEY and CDR2 SVGAGI. V lost 5 bases and J lost 2; bases outside the gene matches: 7. The CDR3 is 15 amino acids. The CDR3 coding sequence is TGTGCCAGCAGTCCAGGGACAGGGTATACCTACGAGCAGTACTTC. Residues: CASSPGTGYTYEQYF.

In this sample, this clone turned up a few times. V and J are TRBV7-9 and TRBJ1-2; D remains ambiguous. The ends were cut back, 0 bases at V and 2 bases at J, with 13 bases in the middle. This CDR3 is 16 amino acids long. Germline V gives CDR1 SEHNR, CDR2 FQNEAQ (reference sequence). This CDR3 is CASSLADGVGNYGYTF. The CDR3 DNA reads TGTGCCAGCAGCTTAGCTGACGGGGTTGGGAACTATGGCTACACCTTC.

This clone occurred many times. This sequence joins TRBV5-6 and TRBJ1-5; perhaps TRBD1 as D (5 bases). This CDR3 has 16 amino acids. Trimming cost V 3 bases and J 7 bases, with 20 bases left between them. Germline V lookup: CDR1 SGHDT, CDR2 YYEEEE. The CDR3 spells CASSYFDGGVGQPQHF. The CDR3 bases are TGTGCCAGCAGCTACTTTGATGGAGGGGTAGGGCAGCCCCAGCATTTT.

There are a few counts of this clone. In DNA form, the CDR3 reads TGCAGTGCTAGTCTGGAGGTGGAGCAGTTCTTC. Its translation: CSASLEVEQFF. The rearrangement joins TRBV20-1 to TRBJ2-1; possible D gene TRBD2, 5 bases. Per the germline V gene, CDR1 is DFQATT and CDR2 is SNEGSKA (reference sequence). Trimming pared 3 bases from V and 10 bases from J, leaving 10 bases between. CDR3 size: 11 residues.

This clone was seen a few times. CDR3 bases: TGTGCCAGCAGTTACTCCCAGGCCCCAGATACGCAGTATTTT. This sequence encodes CASSYSQAPDTQYF. V gene TRBV6-5 combines with J gene TRBJ2-3; D unresolved. CDR3 length: 14 amino acids. Trimming took off 0 bases at V and 4 bases at J, with 8 bases between the two ends. Germline V CDR1 and CDR2: MNHEY, SVGAGI.